The T cell receptor (beta chain) described here comes from a study of blood T cell repertoires in COVID-19. Turning to the study itself: The cDNA or gDNA used as material had been derived from T cells, B-cell-depleted T cells, or PBMCs.

The ends were cut back, 6 bases at V and 7 bases at J, with 9 bases in the middle. The CDR3 has 11 residues. Germline CDR1 and CDR2: MNHEY and SVGAGI. Original data processing: Amplification with reference gene primers provided the estimates of nucleated cell counts. Repertoires were generated with immunoSEQ multiplex PCR, while TCRdb's copy carries only in-frame clones and drops some. V and J calls and clone size are given by that table; D and trimming were obtained from the DNA. The data show around 210,000 clones, roughly 84% seen once. The sequencing input was peripheral blood. The genes are TRBV6-5 and TRBJ1-1; D is possibly TRBD1 (5 bases). This receptor was taken from a man over 45 with COVID-19, enrolled during active disease. This CDR3 is CASSRAYEAFF. The CDR3 coding sequence is TGTGCCAGCAGCAGGGCCTATGAAGCTTTCTTT.